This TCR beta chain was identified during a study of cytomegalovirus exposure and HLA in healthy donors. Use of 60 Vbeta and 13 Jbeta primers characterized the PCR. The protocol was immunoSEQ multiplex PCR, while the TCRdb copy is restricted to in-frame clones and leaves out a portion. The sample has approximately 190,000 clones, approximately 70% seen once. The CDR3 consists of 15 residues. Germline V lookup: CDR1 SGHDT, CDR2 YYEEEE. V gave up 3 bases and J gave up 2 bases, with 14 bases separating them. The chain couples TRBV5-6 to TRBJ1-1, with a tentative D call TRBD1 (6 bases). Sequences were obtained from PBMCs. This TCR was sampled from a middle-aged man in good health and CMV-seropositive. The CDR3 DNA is TGTGCCAGCAGCTGGGGGGGGCGTTTTAACACTGAAGCTTTCTTT. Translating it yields CASSWGGRFNTEAFF.